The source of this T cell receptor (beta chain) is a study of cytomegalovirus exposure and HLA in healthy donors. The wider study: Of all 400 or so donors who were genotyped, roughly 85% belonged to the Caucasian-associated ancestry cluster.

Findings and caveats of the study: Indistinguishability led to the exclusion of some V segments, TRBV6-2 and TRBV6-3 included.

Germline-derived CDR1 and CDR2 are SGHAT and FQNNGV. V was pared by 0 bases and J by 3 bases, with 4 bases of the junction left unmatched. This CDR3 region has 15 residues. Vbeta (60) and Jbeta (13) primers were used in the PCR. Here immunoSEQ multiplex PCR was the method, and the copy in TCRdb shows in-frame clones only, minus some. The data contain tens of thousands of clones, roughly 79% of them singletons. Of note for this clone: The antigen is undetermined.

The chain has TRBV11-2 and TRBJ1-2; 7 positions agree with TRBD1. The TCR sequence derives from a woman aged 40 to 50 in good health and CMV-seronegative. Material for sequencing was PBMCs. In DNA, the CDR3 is TGTGCCAGCAGCTTAGACCCACAGGGGCACTATGGCTACACCTTC. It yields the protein CASSLDPQGHYGYTF.